A single T cell receptor (beta chain) is shown here with its context. No antigen is known for it. Sequenced by immunoSEQ multiplex PCR; TCRdb stores in-frame clones only, minus some. In the table there are 98,000 or so clones, 86% of which are singletons. The entry originates in a study of T cell responses to AZD1222 COVID-19 vaccine. General observations from the study: The study sampled repertoires only after the peak T cell response. Targeting of unmutated variant regions was reportedly seen in nearly half of spike-specific TCRs.

Germline trimming cut 5 bases from V and 6 bases from J; bases unmatched to any gene: 5. The CDR3 length is 13 residues. Germline CDR1 SGHTA, CDR2 FQGTGA. The rearrangement uses TRBV7-3 and TRBJ2-5; 8 bases are a match to TRBD1. This TCR came from an adult who received the MenACWY meningococcal vaccine as a control. Specimen: peripheral blood, collected 28 days after the second dose of the MenACWY control vaccine. In DNA, the CDR3 is TGTGCCAGCAGCGCCGACAGGGGACAGACCCAGTACTTC. Encoded protein: CASSADRGQTQYF.